The present T cell receptor (beta chain) was sequenced within a study of blood T cell repertoires in COVID-19. In the study overall: There were acute and convalescent COVID-19 samples, and they came from the United States, Italy and Spain. T cells, B-cell-depleted T cells, or PBMCs supplied cDNA or gDNA.

Germline V gene data show CDR1 as SGDLS and CDR2 as YYNGEE. The CDR3 loop spans 16 amino acids. Trimming took 3 bases from V and 7 from J; bases not matched to a gene: 5. The authors' processing: From reference gene primer amplification, estimates of nucleated cell counts were derived. Profiled with immunoSEQ multiplex PCR; TCRdb holds only in-frame clones, not every one. From that table come the V and J calls and clone size; the DNA was used to work out D and trimming. The sample lists about 200,000 clones; 65% to 85% were seen once. The receptor was isolated from a man aged 35 to 55 with acute or convalescent COVID-19. The chain uses TRBV9 and TRBJ2-2; 14 positions match TRBD2. The material sequenced was peripheral blood. The CDR3 here is CASSAGLAGVIGELFF. DNA for the CDR3: TGTGCCAGCAGCGCGGGACTAGCGGGAGTTATCGGGGAGCTGTTTTTT.